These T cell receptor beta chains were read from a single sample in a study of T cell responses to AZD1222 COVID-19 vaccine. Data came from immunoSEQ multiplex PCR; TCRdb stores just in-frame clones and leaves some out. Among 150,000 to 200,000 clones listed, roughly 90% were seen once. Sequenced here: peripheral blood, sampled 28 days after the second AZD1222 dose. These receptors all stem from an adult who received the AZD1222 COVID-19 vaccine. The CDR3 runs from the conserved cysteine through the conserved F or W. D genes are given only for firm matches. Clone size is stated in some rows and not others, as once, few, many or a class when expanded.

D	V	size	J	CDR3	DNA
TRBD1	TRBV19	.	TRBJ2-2	CASSSGTGVGANTGELFF	TGTGCCAGTAGTAGCGGGACAGGGGTTGGGGCGAACACCGGGGAGCTGTTTTTT
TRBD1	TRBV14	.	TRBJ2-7	CASSPGQGSDEQYF	TGTGCCAGCAGCCCAGGACAGGGAAGCGACGAGCAGTACTTC
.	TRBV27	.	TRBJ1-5	CATRTGNQPQHF	TGTGCCACGAGGACAGGCAATCAGCCCCAGCATTTT
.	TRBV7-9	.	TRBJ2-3	CASSPSTDTQYF	TGTGCCAGCAGCCCCAGCACAGATACGCAGTATTTT
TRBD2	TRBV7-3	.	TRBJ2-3	CASSPTGLAGGTQYF	TGTGCCAGCAGCCCCACGGGACTAGCGGGGGGGACGCAGTATTTT
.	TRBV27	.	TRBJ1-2	CASSSRTDLRGYTF	TGTGCCAGCAGTTCCCGGACGGACCTCCGAGGCTACACCTTC
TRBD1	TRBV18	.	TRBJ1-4	CASSPPLETGGAGEKLFF	TGTGCCAGCTCACCACCGTTGGAGACAGGGGGCGCGGGGGAAAAACTGTTTTTT
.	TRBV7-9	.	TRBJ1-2	CASSPFRGTPKGYGYTF	TGTGCCAGCAGCCCCTTCCGGGGGACACCGAAGGGATATGGCTACACCTTC
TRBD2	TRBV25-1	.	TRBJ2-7	CASSESGGGYSYEQYF	TGTGCCAGCAGTGAATCGGGCGGGGGGTACTCCTACGAGCAGTACTTC
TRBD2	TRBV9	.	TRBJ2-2	CASSVELAENTGELFF	TGTGCCAGCAGCGTAGAACTAGCGGAAAACACCGGGGAGCTGTTTTTT
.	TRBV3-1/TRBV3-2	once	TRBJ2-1	CASSSGLNGHNEQFF	TGTGCCAGCAGCTCCGGACTAAACGGTCACAATGAGCAGTTCTTC
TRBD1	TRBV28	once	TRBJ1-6	CASSLQGAISPLHF	TGTGCCAGCAGTTTGCAGGGGGCAATTTCACCCCTCCACTTT
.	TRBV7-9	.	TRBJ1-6	CASSSRDPPLHF	TGTGCCAGCAGCTCACGGGATCCACCCCTCCACTTT
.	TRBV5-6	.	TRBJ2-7	CASSLGDSFYEQYF	TGTGCCAGCAGCTTGGGGGACTCGTTCTACGAGCAGTACTTC
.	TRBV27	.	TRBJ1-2	CASSMLGGESGYTF	TGTGCCAGCAGTATGTTGGGAGGAGAAAGTGGCTACACCTTC
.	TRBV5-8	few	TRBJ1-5	CASSGRYQPQHF	TGTGCCAGCAGCGGACGGTATCAGCCCCAGCATTTT
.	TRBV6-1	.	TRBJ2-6	CASSERGTNVLTF	TGTGCCAGCAGTGAACGAGGCACCAACGTCCTGACTTTC
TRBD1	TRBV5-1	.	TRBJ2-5	CASSYEQGGTQYF	TGCGCCAGCAGCTACGAACAGGGGGGGACCCAGTACTTC
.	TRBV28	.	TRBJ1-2	CASSEGVNYGYTF	TGTGCCAGCTCGGAAGGGGTAAACTATGGCTACACCTTC
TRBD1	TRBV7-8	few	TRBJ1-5	CASSLIVRTGGYQPQHF	TGTGCCAGCAGCTTAATAGTCAGGACAGGGGGATATCAGCCCCAGCATTTT
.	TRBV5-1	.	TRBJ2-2	CASSFSVGELFF	TGCGCCAGCAGCTTCAGTGTCGGGGAGCTGTTTTTT
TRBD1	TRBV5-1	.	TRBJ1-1	CASSLGGGTEAFF	TGCGCCAGCAGCTTAGGGGGCGGCACTGAAGCTTTCTTT
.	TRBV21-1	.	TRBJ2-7	CASSKGRHGTSGKYEQYF	TGTGCCAGCAGCAAAGGACGCCACGGGACTAGCGGGAAGTACGAGCAGTACTTC
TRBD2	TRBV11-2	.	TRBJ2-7	CASSLGTGLAGTYEQYF	TGTGCCAGCAGCTTAGGCACGGGACTAGCGGGCACCTACGAGCAGTACTTC
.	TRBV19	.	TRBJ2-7	CATQGTYEQYF	TGTGCCACCCAGGGCACCTACGAGCAGTACTTC
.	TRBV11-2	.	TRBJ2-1	CASSSGDFRSYNEQFF	TGTGCCAGCAGCTCCGGGGACTTTCGCTCCTACAATGAGCAGTTCTTC
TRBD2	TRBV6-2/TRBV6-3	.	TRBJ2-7	CASSYSLAGQPSYEQYF	TGTGCCAGCAGTTATAGCCTAGCGGGCCAACCCTCCTACGAGCAGTACTTC
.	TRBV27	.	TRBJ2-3	CASSLGWSTDTQYF	TGTGCCAGCAGCCTAGGGTGGAGCACAGATACGCAGTATTTT
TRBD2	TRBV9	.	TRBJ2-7	CASSVEWLVGTREPGPYEQYF	TGTGCCAGCAGCGTAGAGTGGCTCGTAGGGACTAGAGAGCCGGGTCCCTACGAGCAGTACTTC
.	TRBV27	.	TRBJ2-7	CASSLGGGRSYEQYF	TGTGCCAGCAGTTTAGGTGGTGGGCGGTCCTACGAGCAGTACTTC
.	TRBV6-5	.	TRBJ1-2	CASSTRTDYGYTF	TGTGCCAGCAGTACCCGGACAGACTATGGCTACACCTTC
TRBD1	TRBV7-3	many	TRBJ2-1	CASSLIGTGDNEQFF	TGTGCCAGCAGCTTAATTGGGACAGGGGACAATGAGCAGTTCTTC
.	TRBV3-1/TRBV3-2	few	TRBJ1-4	CASSQAVGKLFF	TGTGCCAGCAGCCAAGCGGTGGGGAAACTGTTTTTT
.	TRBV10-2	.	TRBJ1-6	CASSEQTYNSPLHF	TGCGCCAGCAGTGAACAGACTTATAATTCACCCCTCCACTTT
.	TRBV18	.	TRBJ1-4	CASSLAALRGSNEKLFF	TGTGCCAGCTCACTAGCGGCCTTGAGGGGGTCTAATGAAAAACTGTTTTTT